The sequence of this T cell receptor beta chain was determined in a study of technical replicates of blood from several donors. The table came from immunoSEQ multiplex PCR; TCRdb's copy has only in-frame clones and leaves some out. The table shows 70,000 to 85,000 clones, with 92% occurring only once. The CDR3 is 16 residues long. The germline V gene encodes CDR1 SGHRS and CDR2 YFSETQ. Trimming at V came to 7 bases and at J to 6 bases, leaving 12 bases not matched to a gene. The sequence derives from a human donor in good health. The gene calls are TRBV5-1 and TRBJ2-1, with TRBD2 matching 11 bases. Input material: T cells isolated from PBMCs. The CDR3, as DNA: TGCGCCAGCGTAGAATACTTAGCGGGAGGGAGCAATGAGCAGTTCTTC. As protein: CASVEYLAGGSNEQFF.